Below, 26 T cell receptor beta chains from the same sample are listed, as sequenced in a study of shared clonotypes between healthy human individuals. Using immunoSEQ multiplex PCR, the repertoire was profiled, and TCRdb retains in-frame clones only, with some absent. In the table there are about 980,000 clones, roughly 72% of which are singletons. Material: memory CD4+ T cells sorted from blood. Subset denoted: CD45RA-negative fraction. The receptors come from a man aged 18-30 years in good health.

This clone came up many times. The J gene is TRBJ1-1, the V gene TRBV7-2; D not resolved. This CDR3 region has 13 residues. Germline V lookup: CDR1 SGHTA, CDR2 FQGNSA. V shed 1 base and J shed 4 bases, with 7 bases lying between them. The CDR3 loop reads CASSLGPFTEAFF. The CDR3 DNA reads TGTGCCAGCAGCTTAGGACCGTTCACTGAAGCTTTCTTT. The full variable domain, with the rest looked up from reference TRBV7-2 and TRBJ1-1, is GAGVSQSPSNKVTEKGKDVELRCDPISGHTALYWYRQSLGQGLEFLIYFQGNSAPDKSGLPSDRFSAERTGGSVSTLTIQRTQQEDSAVYLCASSLGPFTEAFFGQGTRLTVV.

V is TRBV6-1 and J is TRBJ1-2; no reliable D call. The V gene's germline CDR1 is MNHNS and CDR2 SASEGT. V shed 3 bases and J shed 4 bases, with 9 bases lying between them. The CDR3 length is 13 residues. The CDR3 is CASSDGPAYGYTF. CDR3 nucleotide sequence: TGTGCCAGCAGTGACGGGCCGGCCTATGGCTACACCTTC.

V gene TRBV13 combines with J gene TRBJ2-5; D possibly corresponds to TRBD2 (5 bases). This CDR3 has 15 amino acids. From germline, CDR1 is PRHDT and CDR2 FYEKMQ (reference sequence). Trimming pared 0 bases from V and 5 bases from J, leaving 13 bases between. This CDR3 reads CASSLGRGTIETQYF. The CDR3 nucleotides are TGTGCCAGCAGCTTAGGCCGGGGTACTATCGAGACCCAGTACTTC.

V usage is TRBV9 and J usage is TRBJ2-3, with 8 bases that match TRBD1. Trimming took 0 bases from V and 4 from J; bases not matched to a gene: 4. The CDR3 sequence is 15 residues long. Germline V CDR1 and CDR2: SGDLS, YYNGEE. The CDR3, as DNA: TGTGCCAGCAGCGTAGAGACAGGGGCTTCAGATACGCAGTATTTT. It yields the protein CASSVETGASDTQYF.

The gene calls are TRBV10-1 and TRBJ2-1; D remains ambiguous. This CDR3 spans 15 amino acids. The V gene lost 5 bases and the J gene lost 0 bases, with 11 bases spanning the gap. Germline CDR1 WNHNN, CDR2 SYGVQD (reference sequence). CDR3 DNA sequence: TGCGCCAGCAGTATTAGCAGAAGCTCCTACAATGAGCAGTTCTTC. As protein: CASSISRSSYNEQFF.

This clone has just a few counts. The chain has TRBV30 and TRBJ1-4; D is ambiguous. The CDR3 is 13 amino acids. With 2 bases removed from V and 8 bases from J, the gap between germline ends came to 12 bases. The germline V gene encodes CDR1 GTSNPN and CDR2 SVGIG (reference sequence). CDR3 sequence reads: CAWSLGLEEKLFF. The CDR3 coding sequence is TGTGCCTGGAGTCTAGGGTTGGAGGAAAAACTGTTTTTT. Together with reference TRBV30 and TRBJ1-4, the CDR3 gives the full variable domain: SQTIHQWPATLVQPVGSPLSLECTVEGTSNPNLYWYRQAAGRGLQLLFYSVGIGQISSEVPQNLSASRPQDRQFILSSKKLLLSDSGFYLCAWSLGLEEKLFFGSGTQLSVL.

The CDR3: CSASGNGEAFF. DNA for the CDR3: TGCAGTGCTTCGGGAAACGGTGAAGCTTTCTTT. This chain connects TRBV20-1 to TRBJ1-1; D call uncertain. The CDR3 extends over 11 amino acids. CDR1 DFQATT and CDR2 SNEGSKA come from the germline V gene (reference sequence). The germline V and J ends were trimmed by 5 bases and 7 bases, with 11 bases remaining between them.

Turning to this clone: In the same sample, other DNA sequences code for this CDR3. The genes are TRBV5-6 and TRBJ1-1; D uncertain. CDR1 and CDR2 from the germline V gene are SGHDT and YYEEEE. This CDR3 has 14 residues. V gave up 0 bases and J gave up 0 bases, with 6 bases separating them. The chain's CDR3 is CASSLGQVNTEAFF. As DNA, the CDR3 is TGTGCCAGCAGCTTGGGGCAGGTGAACACTGAAGCTTTCTTT.

This clone is a singleton in its sample. The genes are TRBV5-4 and TRBJ2-2; 7 nucleotides align to TRBD1. The ends lost 7 bases at V and 2 bases at J; junction bases unmatched: 5. Germline V gene lookup returns CDR1 SGHNT and CDR2 YYREEE (reference sequence). This CDR3 contains 14 residues. The CDR3 loop is CASGRDSNTGELFF. Here the CDR3 DNA reads TGTGCCAGCGGCCGGGACAGCAACACCGGGGAGCTGTTTTTT.

A single count supports this clone. The chain joins TRBV6-5 to TRBJ1-2; D remains unclear. Trimming pared 11 bases from V and 3 bases from J, leaving 7 bases between. Germline-derived CDR1 and CDR2 are MNHEY and SVGAGI. The CDR3 totals 10 residues. The CDR3 is CACQDYGYTF. The CDR3 coding sequence is TGTGCCTGCCAGGACTATGGCTACACCTTC.

In regard to this clone: The sample has other DNA sequences that encode this CDR3 too. The chain has TRBV7-2 and TRBJ2-7; D not resolved. CDR1 is SGHTA, CDR2 FQGNSA, per germline. This CDR3 has 12 residues. V was trimmed by 5 bases and J by 0 bases, leaving 5 bases between them. Here the CDR3 DNA reads TGTGCCAGCAGCCCATCCTCCTACGAGCAGTACTTC. It yields the protein CASSPSSYEQYF.

J is TRBJ2-2 and V is TRBV6-1; the match to TRBD2 covers 7 bases. This CDR3 contains 15 residues. CDR1 is MNHNS, CDR2 SASEGT, per germline. V lost 8 bases, J lost 5 bases, and 11 bases stayed unmatched. This CDR3 reads CASRRGEARTGELFF. The CDR3 region has the DNA TGTGCCAGCCGCCGGGGGGAAGCGCGTACCGGGGAGCTGTTTTTT.

This rearrangement joins TRBV28 to TRBJ1-2; 7 nucleotides align to TRBD1. The CDR3 extends over 12 amino acids. CDR1 and CDR2 from the germline V gene are MDHEN and SYDVKM. Trimming took 8 bases from V and 4 from J; bases not matched to a gene: 4. This CDR3 reads CASETGSYGYTF. In DNA, the CDR3 is TGTGCCAGCGAGACAGGGTCCTATGGCTACACCTTC.

The chain employs TRBV5-1 and TRBJ1-4, with 11 bases that match TRBD1. After removal of 4 bases from V and 0 bases from J, the junction contained 2 bases not matched to a gene. The CDR3 is 16 amino acids. CDR1 SGHRS and CDR2 YFSETQ come from the germline V gene. CDR3 nucleotides: TGCGCCAGCAGCAGGACAGGGGGCACAACTAATGAAAAACTGTTTTTT. Residues: CASSRTGGTTNEKLFF.

This clone has only a few counts. V gene TRBV20-1 combines with J gene TRBJ1-2, with D possibly being TRBD1 (6 bases). Trimming removed 6 bases at V and 4 bases at J, with 9 bases between. The germline CDR1 and CDR2 sequences are DFQATT and SNEGSKA (reference sequence). The CDR3 loop spans 11 amino acids. As DNA, the CDR3 is TGCAGTGCCCTGACAGGCTATGGCTACACCTTC. It translates to CSALTGYGYTF.

As regards this clone: Other DNA sequences from this sample encode an identical CDR3 as well. CDR3 loop: CASSGQGSNQPQHF. As DNA, the CDR3 is TGTGCCAGTAGTGGTCAGGGGAGCAATCAGCCCCAGCATTTT. The genes are TRBV19 and TRBJ1-5; tentative D call: TRBD1 (6 bases). Germline V gene sequence: CDR1 LNHDA, CDR2 SQIVND (reference sequence). The CDR3 is made up of 14 amino acids. Between the trimmed V and J ends, which lost 5 bases and 1 base, there was a span of 9 bases.

The V gene is TRBV19, the J gene TRBJ2-1; weak D call: TRBD2 (6 bases). V gave up 0 bases and J gave up 6 bases, with 12 bases separating them. Looked up from germline, CDR1 is LNHDA and CDR2 is SQIVND (reference sequence). The CDR3 spans 15 residues. In DNA, the CDR3 is TGTGCCAGTAGTATAGATGGAGGGGTTCGCAATGAGCAGTTCTTC. As protein: CASSIDGGVRNEQFF.

A remark on this clone: One end of the junction varies from germline; a read error may be responsible. This rearrangement joins TRBV7-8 to TRBJ2-7; possibly TRBD2 for D (7 bases). In germline, CDR1 is SGHVS, CDR2 FQNEAQ. This CDR3 comprises 13 residues. The DNA for the CDR3 is TGTGCCAGCAGCCAACAGGGTGCGGGAGTCCCCCACTTC. Its protein product is CASSQQGAGVPHF.

V and J are TRBV2 and TRBJ2-4; TRBD2 might be the D (7 bases). The end of the DNA aligns better with TRBJ2-1, so the J call may be wrong. This CDR3 spans 14 amino acids. Germline lookup yields CDR1 SNHLY and CDR2 FYNNEI. The CDR3 DNA sequence: TGTGCCAGCACCTCCGGGGGGACAAAAAATCTTCAGTTCTTC. Protein sequence: CASTSGGTKNLQFF.

J is TRBJ2-7 and V is TRBV6-1; no clear D gene. The CDR3 covers 13 residues. Trimming stripped 4 bases from V and 3 bases from J, with 10 bases between. Germline V lookup: CDR1 MNHNS, CDR2 SASEGT. The CDR3, as DNA: TGTGCCAGCAGTGCCGGCAAGCACTACGAGCAGTACTTC. Encoded protein: CASSAGKHYEQYF.

This rearrangement joins TRBV10-3 to TRBJ2-3, with D perhaps TRBD1 (5 bases). Germline V gives CDR1 ENHRY, CDR2 SYGVKD. V lost 9 bases to trimming and J lost 2 bases, with 12 bases between them. The CDR3 sequence is 13 residues long. The CDR3 spells CAIQQEITDTQYF. Written as DNA, the CDR3 is TGTGCCATACAACAGGAGATCACAGATACGCAGTATTTT.

This clone appeared a few times. The J gene is TRBJ1-6, the V gene TRBV6-1; maybe TRBD1 (6 bases). The CDR3 spans 13 residues. Germline V gene sequence: CDR1 MNHNS, CDR2 SASEGT. Trimming removed 4 bases from V and 11 bases from J, with 12 bases in between. The CDR3 spells CASSGAGVAPLHF. CDR3 DNA: TGTGCCAGCAGTGGCGCAGGGGTTGCACCCCTCCACTTT.

The rearrangement joins TRBV18 to TRBJ2-2; 12 positions agree with TRBD2. Germline trimming cut 1 base from V and 4 bases from J; bases unmatched to any gene: 1. The CDR3 consists of 16 residues. CDR1 KGHSH and CDR2 LQKENI come from the germline V gene. The CDR3 DNA reads as TGTGCCAGCTCACCACTGACTAGCGGGAGCACCGGGGAGCTGTTTTTT. Residues: CASSPLTSGSTGELFF.

This clone turned up a few times. V is TRBV4-3 and J is TRBJ2-3; D uncertain. The CDR3 has 12 amino acids. The germline gives CDR1 LGHNA, CDR2 YSLEER. Trimming left V 4 bases short and J 5 bases short, with 7 bases between. The CDR3 is CASSPWLDTQYF. The CDR3 DNA is TGCGCCAGCAGCCCGTGGTTAGATACGCAGTATTTT.

This clone was seen a few times. This chain connects TRBV28 to TRBJ2-5; perhaps TRBD1 as D (5 bases). Germline CDR1 and CDR2: MDHEN and SYDVKM. Trimming stripped 2 bases from V and 5 bases from J, with 15 bases between. The CDR3 extends over 15 amino acids. In DNA form, the CDR3 reads TGTGCCAGCAGTTTAGGTACCCAGGGCAGGGAGACCCAGTACTTC. Its translation is CASSLGTQGRETQYF.

This clone has ten or more counts. This rearrangement joins TRBV4-2 to TRBJ2-1, with D perhaps given as TRBD1 or TRBD2 (6 bases each). V was cut by 1 base and J by 0 bases, with 13 bases left in between. Germline V lookup: CDR1 LGHNA, CDR2 YNFKEQ. This CDR3 has 17 amino acids. Written as DNA, the CDR3 is TGTGCCAGCAGCCAAGTCGGCGGGACAAGCTCCTACAATGAGCAGTTCTTC. Protein: CASSQVGGTSSYNEQFF.